This TCR beta chain derives from a study of shared clonotypes between healthy human individuals. Negatively enriched CD4+ T cells were divided by CD45RA into naive and memory. The CDR3 consists of 16 residues. From germline, CDR1 is SGHDN and CDR2 FVKESK. J was trimmed by 2 bases and V by 5 bases; bases with no gene match: 9. General study findings and limits: Clonotypes shared by all four sorted-subset donors had higher generation probabilities than non-shared clonotypes. Donors were few, which limited the genetic and exposure-history diversity represented.

As regards this clone: What it recognizes is unknown.

Sorted-subset replicate PCRs used 150 to 200 ng of genomic DNA. This amount corresponded to approximately 30,000 T cell genomes. Data came from immunoSEQ multiplex PCR; TCRdb stores just in-frame clones and leaves some out. The sample yields fewer than 1.4 million clones, approximately 78% seen once. This clonotype was obtained from a man younger than 35 in good health. Some clones in this sample may be carry-over from other donors' samples. Material: memory CD4+ T cells from PBMCs. The subset denotes: CD45RA-negative fraction. The chain couples TRBV14 to TRBJ2-1; 7 nucleotides agree with TRBD2. CDR3 bases: TGTGCCAGCAGCGCTGGCGGCGGGAGAACCTACAATGAGCAGTTCTTC. It yields the protein CASSAGGGRTYNEQFF.